This is a list of T cell receptor beta chains from one sample in a study of cytomegalovirus exposure and HLA in healthy donors. Assay: immunoSEQ multiplex PCR; the TCRdb copy retains only in-frame clones and omits some. The sample lists tens of thousands of clones; roughly 80% were seen once. The sequenced sample consisted of PBMCs. These receptors came from a woman under 40 in good health and CMV-seronegative. The CDR3 runs from the conserved cysteine through the conserved F or W. Each record gives: V gene, clone size, J gene, CDR3 protein. For some rows the clone size is stated as once, few or many, or as a class when expanded; others skip it.

>TRBV28|NA|TRBJ2-1
CASRLQGGGKYNEQFF
>TRBV29-1|once|TRBJ2-5
CSVHRGQETQYF
>TRBV5-1|few|TRBJ2-3
CASSSSGVTDTQYF
>TRBV11-2|NA|TRBJ2-4
CASSLSGVRAKNIQYF
>TRBV4-2|once|TRBJ1-2
CASSQTRTGPGYTF
>TRBV2|once|TRBJ1-2
CASSWSRQGPTNYGYTF
>TRBV19|NA|TRBJ1-3
CASSIDRVSGNTIYF
>TRBV5-1|NA|TRBJ2-5
CASSTDGLLQETQYF
>TRBV11-2|NA|TRBJ1-2
CASSPGQRSFRYGYTF
>TRBV6-4|NA|TRBJ2-1
CASSVGQGTYNEQFF
>TRBV2|NA|TRBJ1-1
CASKAGGSLTEAFF
>TRBV13|NA|TRBJ2-4
CASSSRRGGFQNIQYF
>TRBV11-2|NA|TRBJ2-5
CASSPQLAGAGETQYF
>TRBV27|NA|TRBJ2-7
CASSLQGGEQYF
>TRBV7-2|NA|TRBJ2-1
CASSFAESYNEQFF
>TRBV10-3|NA|TRBJ2-2
CAIRGGIAGILTGELFF
>TRBV12-5|NA|TRBJ1-5
CASGLVPRQGVYSNQPQHF
>TRBV5-4|medium-sized|TRBJ2-7
CASSLGTSGVYEQYF
>TRBV7-7|NA|TRBJ2-2
CASSLEDSLTGELFF
>TRBV27|few|TRBJ1-1
CASSRDWGNTEAFF
>TRBV19|NA|TRBJ2-7
CASSMTVHEQYF
>TRBV4-2|NA|TRBJ1-2
CASSQDDRVYGYTF
>TRBV10-3|NA|TRBJ1-2
CAISEISDSHYTF
>TRBV7-2|NA|TRBJ1-1
CASSLKTGPNTEAFF
>TRBV11-2|NA|TRBJ1-1
CASSLGLEAFF
>TRBV6-1|few|TRBJ2-7
CASSEFQRGYEQYF
>TRBV4-2|few|TRBJ1-1
CASSQAGGRDEAFF
>TRBV11-3|few|TRBJ2-2
CASSWATGELFF
>TRBV6-4|few|TRBJ2-5
CASSDSTSGGAETQYF
>TRBV18|few|TRBJ2-1
CASSPQLNEQFF
>TRBV27|NA|TRBJ2-1
CASSLYFLSSYNEQFF
>TRBV7-9|NA|TRBJ1-1
CASSPREGAETFF
>TRBV5-1|once|TRBJ2-5
CASSLEGFETQYF
>TRBV29-1|NA|TRBJ2-7
CSVEDGGDYEQYF
>TRBV28|NA|TRBJ1-2
CASSLVGRLDGYTF
>TRBV9|NA|TRBJ1-2
CASSDLGGYGYTF